Listed below are T cell receptor beta chains from one sample, sequenced in a study of blood T cell repertoires in COVID-19. Generated by immunoSEQ multiplex PCR, the TCRdb table keeps only in-frame clones and is missing some. The sample shows tens of thousands of clones, 82% of them seen only once. Specimen: peripheral blood. Receptors originate from a human donor in a cohort sampled during active COVID-19. The CDR3 runs from the conserved cysteine through the conserved F or W. The order of the fields is D gene, J gene, CDR3 length, V gene, clone size, CDR3 protein, CDR3 DNA. A D gene is named only where the DNA matches it firmly. Size is stated for part of the rows, as once, few or many counts, or as a class when the clone is expanded.

D: TRBD1; J: TRBJ2-1; length: 22; V: TRBV9; size: .; CDR3: CASSVALRYGTGRLSSYNEQFF; DNA: TGTGCCAGCAGCGTAGCCCTAAGGTACGGGACAGGAAGGTTAAGCTCCTACAATGAGCAGTTCTTC
D: .; J: TRBJ2-7; length: 14; V: TRBV5-1; size: .; CDR3: CASTAASGSYEQYF; DNA: TGCGCCAGCACCGCCGCATCCGGCTCCTACGAGCAGTACTTC
D: TRBD2; J: TRBJ2-3; length: 16; V: TRBV24-1; size: .; CDR3: CATSAAGGGGADTQYF; DNA: TGTGCCACCAGTGCGGCAGGCGGGGGAGGGGCAGATACGCAGTATTTT
D: .; J: TRBJ2-7; length: 14; V: TRBV7-9; size: .; CDR3: CASSPQGWAYEQYF; DNA: TGTGCCAGCAGCCCCCAGGGTTGGGCCTACGAGCAGTACTTC
D: .; J: TRBJ2-5; length: 16; V: TRBV4-2; size: .; CDR3: CASSQGRVYSQETQYF; DNA: TGTGCCAGCAGCCAAGGGAGGGTGTATAGCCAAGAGACCCAGTACTTC
D: TRBD2; J: TRBJ2-1; length: 14; V: TRBV7-9; size: .; CDR3: CASSRLAGGREQFF; DNA: TGTGCCAGCAGCCGACTAGCGGGGGGGCGTGAGCAGTTCTTC
D: .; J: TRBJ2-3; length: 15; V: TRBV5-1; size: .; CDR3: CASSSTGTPSDTQYF; DNA: TGCGCCAGCAGCTCGACAGGGACTCCCTCAGATACGCAGTATTTT
D: .; J: TRBJ2-1; length: 16; V: TRBV2; size: .; CDR3: CASMRDGGSSYNEQFF; DNA: TGTGCCAGCATGAGAGATGGCGGAAGCTCCTACAATGAGCAGTTCTTC
D: .; J: TRBJ2-7; length: 14; V: TRBV9; size: few; CDR3: CASSVSSFSYEQYF; DNA: TGTGCCAGCAGCGTAAGTAGTTTCTCCTACGAGCAGTACTTC
D: .; J: TRBJ2-5; length: 13; V: TRBV7-2; size: .; CDR3: CASSLVTGRIQYF; DNA: TGTGCCAGCAGCTTAGTTACTGGCAGGATCCAGTACTTC
D: .; J: TRBJ1-2; length: 17; V: TRBV7-8; size: .; CDR3: CASSPVPGGNANYGYTF; DNA: TGTGCCAGCAGCCCCGTGCCGGGTGGAAACGCTAACTATGGCTACACCTTC
D: .; J: TRBJ1-2; length: 15; V: TRBV30; size: .; CDR3: CAWSVQFGQNYGYTF; DNA: TGTGCCTGGAGTGTACAATTTGGACAGAACTATGGCTACACCTTC
D: .; J: TRBJ2-3; length: 12; V: TRBV30; size: .; CDR3: CAWISTTDTQYF; DNA: TGTGCCTGGATTAGCACCACAGATACGCAGTATTTT
D: TRBD1; J: TRBJ2-7; length: 15; V: TRBV10-1; size: .; CDR3: CASSASRDRLYEQYF; DNA: TGCGCCAGCAGTGCGAGCCGGGACAGGCTCTACGAGCAGTACTTC
D: TRBD1; J: TRBJ1-2; length: 15; V: TRBV5-1; size: .; CDR3: CASSLGQGANYGYTF; DNA: TGCGCCAGCAGCCTCGGACAGGGGGCAAACTATGGCTACACCTTC
D: TRBD2; J: TRBJ2-5; length: 18; V: TRBV6-1; size: .; CDR3: CASSELASGGHFQETQYF; DNA: TGTGCCAGCAGTGAATTGGCTAGCGGGGGGCATTTCCAAGAGACCCAGTACTTC
D: .; J: TRBJ1-2; length: 14; V: TRBV2; size: .; CDR3: CASSEGEGFRGYTF; DNA: TGTGCCAGCAGTGAGGGGGAGGGATTTAGAGGCTACACCTTC
D: TRBD1; J: TRBJ2-7; length: 14; V: TRBV27; size: .; CDR3: CASSSRTGTYEQYF; DNA: TGTGCCAGCAGTTCCCGGACAGGGACCTACGAGCAGTACTTC
D: .; J: TRBJ2-7; length: 11; V: TRBV20-1; size: few; CDR3: CSALELREQYF; DNA: TGCAGTGCCCTAGAGCTGAGGGAGCAGTACTTC
D: TRBD1; J: TRBJ1-2; length: 13; V: TRBV29-1; size: .; CDR3: CSVSGQGGVGYTF; DNA: TGCAGCGTCTCCGGACAGGGTGGGGTTGGCTACACCTTC
D: .; J: TRBJ2-6; length: 16; V: TRBV11-2; size: .; CDR3: CASSSGQYSGANVLTF; DNA: TGTGCCAGCAGCTCGGGACAATACTCTGGGGCCAACGTCCTGACTTTC
D: TRBD2; J: TRBJ2-7; length: 15; V: TRBV7-9; size: once; CDR3: CASSAGTSGGYEQYF; DNA: TGTGCCAGCAGCGCCGGGACTAGCGGGGGCTACGAGCAGTACTTC
D: TRBD1; J: TRBJ2-7; length: 15; V: TRBV4-2; size: .; CDR3: CASTRERDSTYEQYF; DNA: TGTGCCAGCACCCGAGAGAGGGACAGTACCTACGAGCAGTACTTC